This T cell receptor (beta chain) originates from a study of T cell responses to AZD1222 COVID-19 vaccine. General study results and limits: Repertoire samples came only from after the peak T cell response. Donor demographics were predominantly white British with a female majority; clonal diversity may be underestimated. Nearly half of spike-specific TCRs reportedly target unmutated variant regions. Baseline testing showed seropositivity in only a handful of AZD1222 recipients.

Profiled with immunoSEQ multiplex PCR; TCRdb holds only in-frame clones, not every one. This sample has approximately 150,000 clones, with approximately 90% found just once. As concerns this clone: Its target is unknown.

V gave up 2 bases and J gave up 7 bases, with 17 bases separating them. The CDR3 spans 15 residues. CDR1 and CDR2 (germline): MNHEY, SVGEGT. The sequence was obtained from an adult who received the AZD1222 COVID-19 vaccine. This sequence joins TRBV6-2 or TRBV6-3 and TRBJ1-2; D is perhaps TRBD1 (5 bases). Material: peripheral blood, obtained 28 days after the second AZD1222 dose. CDR3 sequence: CASSYLGTAPSGYTF. CDR3 nucleotides: TGTGCCAGCAGTTACCTCGGGACGGCCCCCTCTGGCTACACCTTC.